This TCR beta chain was found in a study of regulatory T cells in long-lasting Graves disease. A remark on this clonotype: Its specificity is unknown.

Sequencing libraries for TCR beta were prepared with iRepertoire HTBI primers and Arm-PCR of CDR3 regions. Each CDR3 protein is one row after TCRdb ran MiXCR on the multiplex PCR reads. The data hold some 350,000 distinct CDR3 sequences, with 15% to 20% observed a single time. Whole-study results and caveats: TRBV28, TRBJ1-2 and TRBJ2-5 were favored in persistent disease.

The CDR3 consists of 17 residues. The V gene end was trimmed by 5 bases and the J gene end by 0 bases; junction bases not matched to a gene: 12. Documented time point: newly diagnosed GD, antithyroid drugs for less than 3 months. The TCR library was made from RNA that had been extracted from PBMCs in TRIzol. The sample also formed part of further work on T cells in Graves' hyperthyroidism and ophthalmopathy. That report adds: RT-PCR in the first round (using the HTBI primer set) targeted the TCR CDR3. Before onset, by a median of approximately 6.8 months, the model predicted ophthalmopathy.

This receptor was identified in a woman aged 18-29 years with Graves disease. The source material was peripheral blood mononuclear cells (PBMCs), sampled at new diagnosis, from a patient treated with antithyroid drugs. V usage is TRBV12-3 or TRBV12-4 and J usage is TRBJ1-1; 7 bases are shared with TRBD1. The CDR3 nucleotides are TGTGCCAGCAGTCCCTATTCAGGGGGGCTAATGAACACTGAAGCTTTCTTT. Translation gives CASSPYSGGLMNTEAFF.